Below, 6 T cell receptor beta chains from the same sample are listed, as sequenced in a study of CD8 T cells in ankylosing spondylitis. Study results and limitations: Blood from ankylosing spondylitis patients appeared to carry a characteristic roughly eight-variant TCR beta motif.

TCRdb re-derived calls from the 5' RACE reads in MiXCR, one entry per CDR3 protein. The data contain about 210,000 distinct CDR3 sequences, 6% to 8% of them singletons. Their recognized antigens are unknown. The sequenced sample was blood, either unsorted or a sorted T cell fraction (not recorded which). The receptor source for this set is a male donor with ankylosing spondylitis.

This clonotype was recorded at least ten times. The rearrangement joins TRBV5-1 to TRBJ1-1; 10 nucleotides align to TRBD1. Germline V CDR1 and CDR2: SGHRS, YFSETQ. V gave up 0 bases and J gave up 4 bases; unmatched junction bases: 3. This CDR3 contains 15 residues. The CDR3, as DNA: TGCGCCAGCAGCTTGGATTGGACAGGGGGCACTGAAGCTTTCTTT. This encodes CASSLDWTGGTEAFF. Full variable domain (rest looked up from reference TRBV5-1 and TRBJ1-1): KAGVTQTPRYLIKTRGQQVTLSCSPISGHRSVSWYQQTPGQGLQFLFEYFSETQRNKGNFPGRFSGRQFSNSRSEMNVSTLELGDSALYLCASSLDWTGGTEAFFGQGTRLTVV.

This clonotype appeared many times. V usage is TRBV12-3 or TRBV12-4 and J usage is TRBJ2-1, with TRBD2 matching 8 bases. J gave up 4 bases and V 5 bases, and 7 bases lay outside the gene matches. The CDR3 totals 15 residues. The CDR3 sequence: CASSPTAGGYNEQFF. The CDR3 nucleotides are TGTGCCAGCAGTCCCACTGCGGGGGGATACAATGAGCAGTTCTTC.

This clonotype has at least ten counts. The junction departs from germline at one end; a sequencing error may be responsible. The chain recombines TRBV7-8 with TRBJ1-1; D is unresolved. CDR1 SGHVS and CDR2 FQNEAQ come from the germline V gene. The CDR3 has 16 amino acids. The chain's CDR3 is CASSLVILGPNSEAFF. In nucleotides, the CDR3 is TGTGCCAGCAGCTTAGTGATCCTTGGGCCGAACTCTGAAGCTTTCTTT.

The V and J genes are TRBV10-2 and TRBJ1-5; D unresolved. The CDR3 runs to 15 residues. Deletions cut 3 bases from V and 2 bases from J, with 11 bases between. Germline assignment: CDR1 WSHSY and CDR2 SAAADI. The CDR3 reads CASSDAGSGNQPQHF. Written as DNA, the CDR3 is TGCGCCAGCAGTGATGCCGGGAGTGGCAATCAGCCCCAGCATTTT.

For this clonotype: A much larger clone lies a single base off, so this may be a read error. In DNA form, the CDR3 reads TGCGCCAGGAGCCAAATTTTGACAGGGACGGAGACCCAGTACTTC. Protein product: CARSQILTGTETQYF. The chain uses TRBV4-3 and TRBJ2-5; 7 bases align to TRBD1. The CDR3 loop spans 15 amino acids. Germline loops: CDR1 LGHNA, CDR2 YSLEER.

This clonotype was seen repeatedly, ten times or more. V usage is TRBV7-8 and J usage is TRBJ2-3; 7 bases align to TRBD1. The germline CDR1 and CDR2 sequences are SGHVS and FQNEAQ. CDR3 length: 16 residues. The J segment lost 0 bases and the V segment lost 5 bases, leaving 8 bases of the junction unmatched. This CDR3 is CASSGSGTASTDTQYF. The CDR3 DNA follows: TGTGCCAGCAGCGGATCCGGGACAGCCAGCACAGATACGCAGTATTTT.